One and the same sample provided the 32 T cell receptor beta chains below, sequenced in a study of shared clonotypes between healthy human individuals (dated by TCRdb to 2020 to 2022). To prepare the library, the immunoSEQ multiplex PCR assay was applied. TCRdb took this table from immuneACCESS and kept in-frame rearrangements with V and J called. Such tables lack part of the clones; where checked against another copy, unresolved V genes explain under half of the gap, and the rest is unexplained. The sample has just over 2,000,000 clones on record, less than 95% of them singletons. The leading ten clones occupy more than 0.95% of the sample. CD8 naive samples consisted of CD45RO-negative cells that were positively selected for CCR7, yielding a CD45RA+CCR7+ population without TemRA cells. Sequenced input: naive CD8+ T cells sorted from blood. According to the study, the label for this sample's cell subset or site signals: CD45RA+CCR7+. The receptors were gathered from a man younger than 35 in good health.

The V gene is TRBV9, the J gene TRBJ2-1; D is unclear. Germline loops: CDR1 SGDLS, CDR2 YYNGEE. The CDR3 covers 11 residues. V was pared by 0 bases and J by 9 bases, with 4 bases between. CDR3 nucleotides: TGTGCCAGCAGCGTAGACAGTGAGCAGTTCTTC. Translating it yields CASSVDSEQFF.

The J gene is TRBJ2-2, the V gene TRBV29-1; D call uncertain. Germline CDR1 reads SQVTM; CDR2 reads ANQGSEA. The germline V and J ends were trimmed by 2 bases and 6 bases, with 7 bases remaining between them. The CDR3 covers 12 residues. The CDR3 bases are TGCAGCGTTGAATCTCAGTCCGGGGAGCTGTTTTTT. This translates into CSVESQSGELFF.

This clone was seen more than once but under ten times. The chain couples TRBV29-1 to TRBJ2-6; 10 nucleotides align to TRBD1. V shed 0 bases and J 3 bases; nucleotides not matched to a gene: 8. There are 18 residues in the CDR3. Germline CDR1 is SQVTM and CDR2 is ANQGSEA. CDR3 in amino acids: CSVEDAPDRGRGANVLTF. In DNA, the CDR3 is TGCAGCGTTGAAGACGCCCCAGACAGGGGGCGTGGGGCCAACGTCCTGACTTTC. Using reference TRBV29-1 and TRBJ2-6 for the parts outside the CDR3, the full variable domain is SAVISQKPSRDICQRGTSLTIQCQVDSQVTMMFWYRQQPGQSLTLIATANQGSEATYESGFVIDKFPISRPNLTFSTLTVSNMSPEDSSIYLCSVEDAPDRGRGANVLTFGAGSRLTVL.

This clone showed up just once. This rearrangement joins TRBV15 to TRBJ2-1; D unclear. The CDR3 is made up of 17 amino acids. Trimming shortened V by 0 bases and J by 8 bases, and 20 bases separated the two germline ends. Germline-derived CDR1 and CDR2 are LNHNV and YYDKDF (reference sequence). CDR3 region: CATSRDLGGIPVYEQFF. CDR3 nucleotide sequence: TGTGCCACCAGCAGAGATCTAGGTGGCATTCCGGTATATGAGCAGTTCTTC.

The chain combines TRBV28 with TRBJ2-3; D possibly corresponds to TRBD1 (6 bases). CDR1 is MDHEN, CDR2 SYDVKM, per germline. Deletions cut 6 bases from V and 5 bases from J, with 21 bases between. The CDR3 is 16 residues long. The CDR3 DNA reads TGTGCCAGCAGCCCAACCGGGACAAGCGCAGGAGATACGCAGTATTTT. Protein sequence: CASSPTGTSAGDTQYF.

This chain links TRBV5-1 with TRBJ2-7; the match to TRBD1 covers 10 bases. The germline CDR1 and CDR2 sequences are SGHRS and YFSETQ. J gave up 5 bases and V 2 bases, and 10 bases lay outside the gene matches. The CDR3 has 16 residues. CDR3 amino acids: CASSFRGTGVLNEQYF. Written as DNA, the CDR3 is TGCGCCAGCAGCTTTAGGGGGACAGGGGTTTTGAACGAGCAGTACTTC.

For this clone: At the DNA level, this CDR3 is encoded by other sequences in the same sample as well. The chain is built from TRBV9 and TRBJ2-1; TRBD2 matches at 7 bases. The CDR3 covers 16 residues. The V segment lost 0 bases and the J segment 7 bases; nucleotides outside the gene matches: 10. CDR1 is SGDLS and CDR2 is YYNGEE in the germline V gene. CDR3 amino acids: CASSVGSGGSYNEQFF. The CDR3 nucleotides read TGTGCCAGCAGCGTAGGGAGTGGCGGGAGCTATAATGAGCAGTTCTTC.

This clone was detected only once. The genes are TRBV5-1 and TRBJ2-2; the D gene is possibly TRBD1 (6 bases). From germline, CDR1 is SGHRS and CDR2 YFSETQ. The V end lost 2 bases, the J end lost 5 bases, and 7 bases lay between the germline ends. The CDR3 is 13 residues long. The CDR3 DNA reads TGCGCCAGCAGCTTACAGGGAACCGGGGAGCTGTTTTTT. Translated: CASSLQGTGELFF.

This clone was detected only once. The J gene is TRBJ1-2, the V gene TRBV28; D unresolved. Germline CDR1 MDHEN, CDR2 SYDVKM. V lost 4 bases and J 7 bases, leaving 16 bases between the germline ends. There are 14 residues in the CDR3. The CDR3 spells CASSSPPGGVGYTF. In nucleotides, the CDR3 is TGTGCCAGCAGTTCCCCCCCAGGAGGAGTTGGCTACACCTTC.

This clone has only one observation. The V gene is TRBV2, the J gene TRBJ2-7, with TRBD2 identical over 7 bases. The CDR3 length is 17 residues. V trimming: 8 bases; J trimming: 1 base; junction bases outside the gene matches: 17. Germline loops: CDR1 SNHLY, CDR2 FYNNEI. This CDR3 is CASRMSGPREPSYEQYF. CDR3 sequence (DNA): TGTGCCAGCCGGATGAGTGGTCCGCGGGAGCCTTCCTACGAGCAGTACTTC.

This clone was observed once. V usage is TRBV19 and J usage is TRBJ2-7; 8 bases agree with TRBD1. CDR3 length: 12 amino acids. The junction had 4 bases not matched to a gene; V was cut back by 8 bases and J by 4 bases. The germline CDR1 and CDR2 sequences are LNHDA and SQIVND (reference sequence). CDR3 residues: CASGQGPYEQYF. CDR3 DNA sequence: TGTGCCAGTGGACAGGGCCCATACGAGCAGTACTTC.

The V call is TRBV11-2, the J call TRBJ2-7; 11 nucleotides align to TRBD2. Germline CDR1 SGHAT, CDR2 FQNNGV. The CDR3 spans 15 residues. J lost 3 bases, V lost 5 bases, and 6 bases had no gene match. The CDR3 here is CASSETSGVDYEQYF. CDR3 sequence (DNA): TGTGCCAGCAGCGAGACTAGCGGGGTAGACTACGAGCAGTACTTC.

The chain carries TRBV28 and TRBJ1-1; 9 nucleotides align to TRBD1. The trim removed 5 bases at V and 11 bases at J, leaving 15 bases unmatched. This CDR3 spans 15 amino acids. Germline values: CDR1 MDHEN, CDR2 SYDVKM. The CDR3 protein is CASSPGPGQGKAAFF. DNA for the CDR3: TGTGCCAGCAGTCCTGGCCCGGGACAGGGTAAGGCGGCTTTCTTT.

V usage is TRBV9 and J usage is TRBJ2-7, with D possibly being TRBD1 or TRBD2 (5 bases each). Germline lookup yields CDR1 SGDLS and CDR2 YYNGEE. Between the trimmed V and J ends, which lost 3 bases and 1 base, there was a span of 11 bases. The CDR3 extends over 14 amino acids. The CDR3 loop is CASSARDRSYEQYF. The CDR3, as DNA: TGTGCCAGCAGCGCACGGGACCGATCCTACGAGCAGTACTTC.

The J gene is TRBJ2-4, the V gene TRBV16, with D possibly called TRBD1 or TRBD2 (5 bases each). The CDR3 runs 14 residues. V was pared by 2 bases and J by 8 bases, with 13 bases between. Germline CDR1 is KGHSY and CDR2 is FQNENV. The CDR3 loop reads CASSQAGEGDIQYF. The CDR3 DNA sequence: TGTGCCAGCAGCCAAGCGGGTGAAGGGGACATTCAGTACTTC.

Note on this clone: It is likely a read error, because the conserved phenylalanine at the end of the CDR3 is missing. This sequence joins TRBV27 and TRBJ1-2, with D possibly matching TRBD1 (5 bases). The CDR3 spans 12 residues. CDR1 is MNHEY, CDR2 SMNVEV, per germline (reference sequence). V was shortened by 10 bases and J by 4 bases, with 13 bases between the two germline ends. The CDR3 DNA reads as TGTGCCACCTGGCAGGGAGGCTATGGCTACACCCTC. Translated: CATWQGGYGYTL.

As to this clone: Germline is not matched at one junction end, which may reflect a read error. The genes are TRBV7-7 and TRBJ2-5; no firm D call. CDR1 is SSHAT, CDR2 FNYEAQ, per germline (reference sequence). CDR3 length equals 14 residues. As DNA, the CDR3 is TGTGCTAGCAGCTTAGATGGTACCCAAGAGACCCAGTACTTC. This sequence encodes CASSLDGTQETQYF.

This rearrangement joins TRBV20-1 to TRBJ1-1; D remains unclear. V lost 6 bases, J lost 7 bases, and 12 bases lay in between. The CDR3 length is 11 residues. CDR1 and CDR2 (germline): DFQATT, SNEGSKA (reference sequence). CDR3 nucleotide sequence: TGCAGTGCCAGACCCGGGAATGAAGCTTTCTTT. Amino acid sequence: CSARPGNEAFF.

The chain uses TRBV30 and TRBJ1-2; 8 nucleotides agree with TRBD1. J lost 3 bases, V lost 6 bases, and 6 bases had no gene match. CDR3 length: 13 amino acids. Germline V gives CDR1 GTSNPN, CDR2 SVGIG (reference sequence). The CDR3 spells CACPGQEDYGYTF. Written as DNA, the CDR3 is TGTGCCTGCCCGGGACAGGAGGACTATGGCTACACCTTC.

The chain has TRBV10-2 and TRBJ1-2; weak D call: TRBD1 (5 bases). CDR3 size: 14 residues. CDR1 and CDR2 from the germline V gene are WSHSY and SAAADI. Trimming shortened V by 2 bases and J by 7 bases, and 14 bases separated the two germline ends. CDR3 loop: CASSEGDSFGGYTF. In nucleotides, the CDR3 is TGCGCCAGCAGTGAGGGCGACAGTTTTGGTGGCTACACCTTC.

The genes are TRBV28 and TRBJ2-5; 10 positions agree with TRBD2. Germline values: CDR1 MDHEN, CDR2 SYDVKM. The J segment lost 6 bases and the V segment lost 2 bases, leaving 15 bases of the junction unmatched. The CDR3 sequence is 18 residues long. The CDR3 sequence is CASSLRLAGVNQRQTQYF. As DNA, the CDR3 is TGTGCCAGCAGTTTAAGGCTAGCGGGGGTAAATCAACGTCAGACCCAGTACTTC.

V is TRBV19 and J is TRBJ2-2, with D maybe TRBD2 (6 bases). The CDR3 sequence is 13 residues long. Trimming took off 6 bases at V and 6 bases at J, with 11 bases between the two ends. Per germline, CDR1 LNHDA and CDR2 SQIVND (reference sequence). The CDR3: CASRGGWAGELFF. CDR3 bases: TGTGCCAGTAGGGGAGGTTGGGCCGGGGAGCTGTTTTTT.

The V and J genes are TRBV4-2 and TRBJ1-4; TRBD1 is a possible D gene (5 bases). Trimming stripped 4 bases from V and 4 bases from J, with 13 bases between. Germline V gives CDR1 LGHNA, CDR2 YNFKEQ. The CDR3 covers 15 residues. CDR3 region: CASSPTGTFNEKLFF. CDR3 DNA sequence: TGTGCCAGCAGCCCGACCGGGACCTTTAATGAAAAACTGTTTTTT.

The chain joins TRBV28 to TRBJ1-3; the D is unclear. Germline V gene lookup returns CDR1 MDHEN and CDR2 SYDVKM. V lost 4 bases to trimming and J lost 4 bases, with 26 bases between them. CDR3 length: 19 amino acids. The CDR3 is CASSSPSTLGRSPGNTIYF. Here the CDR3 DNA reads TGTGCCAGCAGTTCCCCTTCTACCTTGGGGAGGTCCCCCGGAAACACCATATATTTT. The whole variable domain, filled in from reference TRBV28 and TRBJ1-3, reads DVKVTQSSRYLVKRTGEKVFLECVQDMDHENMFWYRQDPGLGLRLIYFSYDVKMKEKGDIPEGYSVSREKKERFSLILESASTNQTSMYLCASSSPSTLGRSPGNTIYFGEGSWLTVV.

Regarding this clone: Other DNA variants within this sample encode the same CDR3. This rearrangement joins TRBV6-6 to TRBJ2-2, with D unresolved. Germline V gene sequence: CDR1 MNHNY, CDR2 SVGAGI (reference sequence). The CDR3 is 11 residues long. The V end was cut by 2 bases, the J end by 7 bases, with 2 bases between. The CDR3, as DNA: TGTGCCAGCAGTTACGTCGGGGAGCTGTTTTTT. Residues: CASSYVGELFF.

The V and J genes are TRBV11-2 and TRBJ1-3; unclear D gene. Germline V gene lookup returns CDR1 SGHAT and CDR2 FQNNGV. Trimming took 0 bases from V and 1 from J, leaving 4 bases between them. This CDR3 is built from 14 residues. The CDR3 DNA reads as TGTGCCAGCAGCTTAGATCCTTCTGGAAACACCATATATTTT. The encoded protein is CASSLDPSGNTIYF.

The chain recombines TRBV5-1 with TRBJ2-2; D is unresolved. V was clipped by 1 base and J by 2 bases, with 3 bases between them. The CDR3 totals 13 residues. The germline V gene has CDR1 SGHRS and CDR2 YFSETQ. The CDR3 DNA reads as TGCGCCAGCAGCTTGCTAAACACCGGGGAGCTGTTTTTT. Translating it yields CASSLLNTGELFF. The variable domain in full, completed from reference TRBV5-1 and TRBJ2-2, reads KAGVTQTPRYLIKTRGQQVTLSCSPISGHRSVSWYQQTPGQGLQFLFEYFSETQRNKGNFPGRFSGRQFSNSRSEMNVSTLELGDSALYLCASSLLNTGELFFGEGSRLTVL.

The genes are TRBV5-1 and TRBJ1-1; 7 nucleotides align to TRBD1. The V segment lost 2 bases and the J segment 1 base; nucleotides outside the gene matches: 14. The CDR3 has 18 residues. Germline V gene lookup returns CDR1 SGHRS and CDR2 YFSETQ. CDR3 loop: CASSLKGAQGPENTEAFF. CDR3 DNA sequence: TGCGCCAGCAGCTTAAAAGGAGCACAGGGGCCAGAGAACACTGAAGCTTTCTTT.

This chain uses TRBV5-4 with TRBJ2-7; D gene ambiguous. Trimming took 4 bases from V and 4 from J, leaving 6 bases between them. Germline CDR1 and CDR2: SGHNT and YYREEE (reference sequence). The CDR3 extends over 11 amino acids. The CDR3: CASSGQYEQYF. CDR3 nucleotide sequence: TGTGCCAGCAGCGGTCAATACGAGCAGTACTTC.

This rearrangement joins TRBV27 to TRBJ2-1; 8 bases line up with TRBD2. The trim removed 6 bases at V and 6 bases at J, leaving 19 bases unmatched. This CDR3 has 18 residues. From germline, CDR1 is MNHEY and CDR2 SMNVEV (reference sequence). DNA of the CDR3: TGTGCCAGCAGGGAGGGGCTAGCGGGTCCCGCCCCCCTCAATGAGCAGTTCTTC. The encoded protein is CASREGLAGPAPLNEQFF.

The rearrangement uses TRBV6-1 and TRBJ1-1, with 10 bases fitting TRBD1. The germline V gene has CDR1 MNHNS and CDR2 SASEGT. V trimming: 3 bases; J trimming: 5 bases; junction bases outside the gene matches: 3. CDR3 length equals 14 residues. CDR3 sequence: CASSDPGQGTEAFF. The DNA of the CDR3 is TGTGCCAGCAGTGATCCGGGACAGGGGACTGAAGCTTTCTTT.

The chain recombines TRBV27 with TRBJ2-2; D gene unclear. The V end was cut by 4 bases, the J end by 8 bases, with 14 bases between. Germline V lookup: CDR1 MNHEY, CDR2 SMNVEV (reference sequence). CDR3 length: 14 amino acids. CDR3 loop: CASSSLYRAGELFF. In nucleotides, the CDR3 is TGTGCCAGCAGTTCTCTTTACAGAGCTGGGGAGCTGTTTTTT.